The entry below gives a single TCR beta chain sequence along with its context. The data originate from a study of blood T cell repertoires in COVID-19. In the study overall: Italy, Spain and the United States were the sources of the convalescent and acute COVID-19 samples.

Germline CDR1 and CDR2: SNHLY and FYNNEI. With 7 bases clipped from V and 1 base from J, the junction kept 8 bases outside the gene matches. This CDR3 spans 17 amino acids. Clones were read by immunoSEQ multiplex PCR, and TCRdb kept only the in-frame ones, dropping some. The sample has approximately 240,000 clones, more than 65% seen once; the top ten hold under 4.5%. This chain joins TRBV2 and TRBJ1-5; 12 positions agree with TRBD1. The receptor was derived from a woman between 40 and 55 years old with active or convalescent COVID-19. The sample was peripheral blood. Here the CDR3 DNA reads TGTGCCAGCAAGAATCTGGGACAGGGGGCAAGCAATCAGCCCCAGCATTTT. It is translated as CASKNLGQGASNQPQHF.